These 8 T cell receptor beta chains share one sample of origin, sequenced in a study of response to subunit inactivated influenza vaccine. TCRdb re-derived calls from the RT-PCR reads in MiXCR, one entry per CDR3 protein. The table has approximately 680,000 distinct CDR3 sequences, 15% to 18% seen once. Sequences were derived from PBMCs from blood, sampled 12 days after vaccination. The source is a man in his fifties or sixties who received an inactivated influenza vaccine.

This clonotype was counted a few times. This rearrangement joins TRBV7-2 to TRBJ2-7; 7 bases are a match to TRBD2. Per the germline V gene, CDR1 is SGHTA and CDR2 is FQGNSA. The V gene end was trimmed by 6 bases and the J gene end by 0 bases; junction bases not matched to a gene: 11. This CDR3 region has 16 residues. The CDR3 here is CASSGGGLEGSYEQYF. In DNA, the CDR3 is TGTGCCAGCAGTGGCGGGGGTTTAGAGGGCTCCTACGAGCAGTACTTC.

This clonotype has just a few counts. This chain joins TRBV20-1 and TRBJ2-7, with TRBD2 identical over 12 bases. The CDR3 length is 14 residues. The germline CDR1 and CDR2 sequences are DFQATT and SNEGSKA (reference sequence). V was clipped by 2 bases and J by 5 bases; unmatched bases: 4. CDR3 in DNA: TGCAGTGCTAGAACCCTAGCGGGAGGGAACGAGCAGTACTTC. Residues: CSARTLAGGNEQYF.

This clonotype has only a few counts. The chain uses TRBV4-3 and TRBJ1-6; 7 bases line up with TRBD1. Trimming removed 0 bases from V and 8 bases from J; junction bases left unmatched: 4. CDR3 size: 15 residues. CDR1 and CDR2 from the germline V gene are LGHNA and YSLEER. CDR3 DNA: TGCGCCAGCAGCCAAGATTACAGGGGTTATTCACCCCTCCACTTT. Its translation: CASSQDYRGYSPLHF.

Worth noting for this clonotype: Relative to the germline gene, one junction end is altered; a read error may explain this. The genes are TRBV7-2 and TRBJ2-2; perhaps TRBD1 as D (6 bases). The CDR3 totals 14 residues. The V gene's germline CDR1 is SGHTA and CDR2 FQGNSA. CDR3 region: CASSVSRDTGELSF. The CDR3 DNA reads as TGTGCCAGCAGCGTCAGTAGGGACACCGGGGAGCTGTCTTTT.

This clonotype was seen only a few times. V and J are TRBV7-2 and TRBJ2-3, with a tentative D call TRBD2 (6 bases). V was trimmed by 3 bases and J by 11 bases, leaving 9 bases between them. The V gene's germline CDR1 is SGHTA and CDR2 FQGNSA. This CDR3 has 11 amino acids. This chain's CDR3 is CASSFPSEQYF. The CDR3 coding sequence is TGTGCCAGCAGCTTCCCTAGCGAGCAGTATTTT.

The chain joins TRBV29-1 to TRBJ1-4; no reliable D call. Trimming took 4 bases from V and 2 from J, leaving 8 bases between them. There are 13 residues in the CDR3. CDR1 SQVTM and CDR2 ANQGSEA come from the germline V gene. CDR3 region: CSVGVGTNEKLFF. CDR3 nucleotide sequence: TGCAGCGTTGGTGTGGGGACTAATGAAAAACTGTTTTTT.

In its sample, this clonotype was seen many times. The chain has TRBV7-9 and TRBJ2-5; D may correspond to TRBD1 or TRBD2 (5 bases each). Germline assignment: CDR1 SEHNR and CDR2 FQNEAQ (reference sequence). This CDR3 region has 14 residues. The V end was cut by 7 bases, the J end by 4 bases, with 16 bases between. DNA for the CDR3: TGTGCCAGCACCCTACGAGGGGTTACAGAGACCCAGTACTTC. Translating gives CASTLRGVTETQYF.

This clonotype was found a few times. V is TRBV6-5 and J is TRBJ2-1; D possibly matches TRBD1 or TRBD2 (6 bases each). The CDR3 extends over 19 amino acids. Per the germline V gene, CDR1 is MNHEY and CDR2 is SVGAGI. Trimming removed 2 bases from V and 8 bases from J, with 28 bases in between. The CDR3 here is CASSYSFRIAGASVDEQFF. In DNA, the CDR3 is TGTGCCAGCAGTTACAGCTTCCGTATAGCAGGGGCTAGCGTCGATGAGCAGTTCTTC.